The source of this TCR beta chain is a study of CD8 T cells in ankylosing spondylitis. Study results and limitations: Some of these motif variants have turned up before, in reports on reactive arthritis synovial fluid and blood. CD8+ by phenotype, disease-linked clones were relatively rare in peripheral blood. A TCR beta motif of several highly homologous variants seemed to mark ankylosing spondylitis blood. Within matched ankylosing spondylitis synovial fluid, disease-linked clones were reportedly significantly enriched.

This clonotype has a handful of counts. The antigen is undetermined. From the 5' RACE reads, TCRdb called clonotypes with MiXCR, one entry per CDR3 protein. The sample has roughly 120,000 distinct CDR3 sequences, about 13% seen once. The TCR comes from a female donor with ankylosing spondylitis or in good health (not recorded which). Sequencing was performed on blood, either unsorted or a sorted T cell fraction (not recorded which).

CDR3 nucleotide sequence: TGCAGTGCTAGATCGGACAGGGGCCGAACCGGGGAGCTGTTTTTT. Protein: CSARSDRGRTGELFF. This rearrangement joins TRBV20-1 to TRBJ2-2, with 9 bases that match TRBD1. V shed 2 bases and J 5 bases; nucleotides not matched to a gene: 6. There are 15 residues in the CDR3. CDR1 DFQATT and CDR2 SNEGSKA come from the germline V gene (reference sequence).